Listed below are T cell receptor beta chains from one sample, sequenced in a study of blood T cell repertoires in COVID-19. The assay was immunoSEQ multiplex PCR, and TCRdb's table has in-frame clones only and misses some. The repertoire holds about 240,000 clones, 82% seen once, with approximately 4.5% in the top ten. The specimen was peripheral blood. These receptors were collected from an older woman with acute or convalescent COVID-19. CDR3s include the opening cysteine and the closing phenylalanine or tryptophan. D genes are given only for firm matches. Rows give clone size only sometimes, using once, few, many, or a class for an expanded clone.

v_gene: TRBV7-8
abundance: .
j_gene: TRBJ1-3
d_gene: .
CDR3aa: CASSGRNSGNTIYF
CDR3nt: TGTGCCAGCAGCGGCAGGAACTCTGGAAACACCATATATTTT

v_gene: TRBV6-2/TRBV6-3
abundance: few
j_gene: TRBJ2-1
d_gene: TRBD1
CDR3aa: CASSYLTQDGQGGLEQFF
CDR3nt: TGTGCCAGCAGTTACCTAACGCAAGACGGACAGGGCGGGTTGGAGCAGTTCTTC

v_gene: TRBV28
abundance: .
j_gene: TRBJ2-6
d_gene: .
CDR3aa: CASTPRPPGANVLTF
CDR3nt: TGTGCCAGCACCCCTAGGCCCCCTGGGGCCAACGTCCTGACTTTC

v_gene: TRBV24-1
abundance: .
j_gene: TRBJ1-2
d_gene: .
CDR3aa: CATSGPDSYGYTF
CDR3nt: TGTGCCACCAGTGGCCCGGACAGCTATGGCTACACCTTC

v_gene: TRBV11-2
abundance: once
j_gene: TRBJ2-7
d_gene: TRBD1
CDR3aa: CASSSPGQGIYEQYF
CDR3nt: TGTGCCAGCAGCTCTCCGGGACAGGGAATCTACGAGCAGTACTTC

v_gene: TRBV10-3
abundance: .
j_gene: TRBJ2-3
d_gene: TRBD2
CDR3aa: CAISGDSPSGGAYTDTQYF
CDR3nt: TGTGCCATCAGTGGGGATTCGCCTAGCGGGGGGGCCTACACAGATACGCAGTATTTT

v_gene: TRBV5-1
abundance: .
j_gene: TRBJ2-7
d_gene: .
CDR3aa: CASSHGSSYEQYF
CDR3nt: TGCGCCAGCAGTCATGGGAGCTCCTACGAGCAGTACTTC

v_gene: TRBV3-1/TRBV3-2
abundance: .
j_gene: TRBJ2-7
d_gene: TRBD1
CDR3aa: CASSQGPGTGGHPSEQYF
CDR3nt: TGTGCCAGCAGCCAGGGTCCCGGGACAGGGGGCCACCCCTCCGAGCAGTACTTC

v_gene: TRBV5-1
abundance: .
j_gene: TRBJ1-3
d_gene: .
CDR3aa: CASSSTQGKGNTIYF
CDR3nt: TGCGCCAGCAGCTCCACCCAGGGGAAGGGAAACACCATATATTTT

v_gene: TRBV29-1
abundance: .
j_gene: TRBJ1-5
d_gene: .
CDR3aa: CSATAESNQPQHF
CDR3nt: TGCAGCGCTACCGCGGAGAGCAATCAGCCCCAGCATTTT

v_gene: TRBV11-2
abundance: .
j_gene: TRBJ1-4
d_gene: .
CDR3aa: CASSYTPGAEKLFF
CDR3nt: TGTGCCAGCAGTTACACGCCGGGTGCAGAAAAACTGTTTTTT

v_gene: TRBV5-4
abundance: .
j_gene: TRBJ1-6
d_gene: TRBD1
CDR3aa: CASSSQTGGDSPLHF
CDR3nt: TGTGCCAGCAGCTCCCAGACAGGGGGGGATTCACCCCTCCACTTT

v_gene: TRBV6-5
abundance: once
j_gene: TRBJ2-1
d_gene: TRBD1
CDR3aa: CASSYFGTANEQFF
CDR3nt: TGTGCCAGCAGTTACTTTGGGACAGCCAATGAGCAGTTCTTC

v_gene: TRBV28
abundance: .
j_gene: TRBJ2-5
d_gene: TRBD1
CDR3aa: CASSLDRAETQYF
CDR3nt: TGTGCCAGCAGTCTCGACAGGGCCGAGACCCAGTACTTC

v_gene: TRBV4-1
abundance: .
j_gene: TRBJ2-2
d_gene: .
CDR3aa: CASSQVGGLNTGELFF
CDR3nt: TGCGCCAGCAGCCAAGTGGGGGGGCTGAACACCGGGGAGCTGTTTTTT

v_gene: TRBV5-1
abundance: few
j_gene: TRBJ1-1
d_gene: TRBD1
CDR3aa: CASSLGQGGTEAFF
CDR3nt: TGCGCCAGCAGCTTAGGACAGGGAGGCACTGAAGCTTTCTTT

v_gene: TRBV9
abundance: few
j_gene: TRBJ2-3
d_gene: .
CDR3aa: CASSVGVQGTDTQYF
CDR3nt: TGTGCCAGCAGCGTAGGTGTCCAGGGAACAGATACGCAGTATTTT

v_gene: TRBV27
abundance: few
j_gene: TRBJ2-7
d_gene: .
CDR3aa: CASSLSQGLSYEQYF
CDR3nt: TGTGCCAGCAGTTTATCACAGGGCCTTTCCTACGAGCAGTACTTC

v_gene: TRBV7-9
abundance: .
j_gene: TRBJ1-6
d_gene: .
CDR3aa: CASSLGQDNSPLHF
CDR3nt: TGTGCCAGCAGCTTAGGGCAGGATAATTCACCCCTCCACTTT

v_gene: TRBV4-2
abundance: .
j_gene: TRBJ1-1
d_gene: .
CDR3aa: CASSQDQVGVVTEAFF
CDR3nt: TGTGCCAGCAGCCAAGATCAGGTAGGGGTTGTCACTGAAGCTTTCTTT

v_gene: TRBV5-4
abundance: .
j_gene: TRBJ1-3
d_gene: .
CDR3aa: CASSSREGSGAVSGNTIYF
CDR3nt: TGTGCCAGCAGCTCCAGGGAAGGCTCTGGTGCTGTCTCTGGAAACACCATATATTTT

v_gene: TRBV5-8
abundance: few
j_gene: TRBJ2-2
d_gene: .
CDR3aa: CASSWGPGELFF
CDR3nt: TGTGCCAGCAGCTGGGGGCCCGGGGAGCTGTTTTTT